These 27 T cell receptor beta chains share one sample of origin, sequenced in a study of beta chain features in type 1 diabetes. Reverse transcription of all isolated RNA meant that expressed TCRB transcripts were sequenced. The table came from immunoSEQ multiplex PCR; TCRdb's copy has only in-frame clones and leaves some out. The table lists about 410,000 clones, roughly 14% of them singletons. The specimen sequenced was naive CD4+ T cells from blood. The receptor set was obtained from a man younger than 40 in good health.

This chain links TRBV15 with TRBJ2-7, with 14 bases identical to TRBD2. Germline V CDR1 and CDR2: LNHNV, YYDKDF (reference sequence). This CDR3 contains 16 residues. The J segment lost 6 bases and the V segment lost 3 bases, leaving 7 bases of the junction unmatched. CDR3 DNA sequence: TGTGCCACCAGCAGGTTGACTAGCGGGAGGGCCTTCGAGCAGTACGTC. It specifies CATSRLTSGRAFEQYV.

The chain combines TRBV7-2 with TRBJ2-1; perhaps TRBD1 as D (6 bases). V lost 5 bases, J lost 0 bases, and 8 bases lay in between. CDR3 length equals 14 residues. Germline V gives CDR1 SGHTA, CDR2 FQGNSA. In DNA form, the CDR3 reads TGTGCCAGCAGCAAGGACAGCTCCTACAATGAGCAGTTCTTC. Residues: CASSKDSSYNEQFF.

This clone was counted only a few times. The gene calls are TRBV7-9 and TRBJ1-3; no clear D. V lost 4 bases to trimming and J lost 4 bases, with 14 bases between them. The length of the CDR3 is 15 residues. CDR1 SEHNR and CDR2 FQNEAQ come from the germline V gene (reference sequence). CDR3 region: CASSSAESSGNTIYF. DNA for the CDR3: TGTGCCAGCAGCTCCGCAGAGTCCTCCGGAAACACCATATATTTT.

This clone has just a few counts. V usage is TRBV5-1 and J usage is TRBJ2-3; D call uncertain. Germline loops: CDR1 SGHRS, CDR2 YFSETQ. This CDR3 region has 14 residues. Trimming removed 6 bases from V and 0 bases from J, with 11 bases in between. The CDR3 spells CASTVGKSTDTQYF. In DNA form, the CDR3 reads TGCGCCAGCACCGTAGGGAAAAGCACAGATACGCAGTATTTT. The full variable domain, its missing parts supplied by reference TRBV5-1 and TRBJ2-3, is KAGVTQTPRYLIKTRGQQVTLSCSPISGHRSVSWYQQTPGQGLQFLFEYFSETQRNKGNFPGRFSGRQFSNSRSEMNVSTLELGDSALYLCASTVGKSTDTQYFGPGTRLTVL.

CDR3 sequence: CASSFSGRALNEQFF. The CDR3, as DNA: TGTGCCAGCAGTTTTAGCGGGAGGGCCCTCAATGAGCAGTTCTTC. This chain connects TRBV6-5 to TRBJ2-1; TRBD2 aligns across 11 bases. Losses at the gene ends were 4 bases for V and 6 bases for J; bases not matched to a gene: 5. The germline gives CDR1 MNHEY, CDR2 SVGAGI. The length of the CDR3 is 15 residues.

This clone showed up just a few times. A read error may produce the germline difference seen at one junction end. CDR3 loop: CAGSLLTSGGALGNNEQFF. DNA of the CDR3: TGCGCCGGCAGCCTCCTGACTAGCGGGGGGGCTTTAGGTAACAATGAGCAGTTCTTC. The chain employs TRBV4-3 and TRBJ2-1; 14 bases are a match to TRBD2. Germline assignment: CDR1 LGHNA and CDR2 YSLEER. CDR3 length equals 19 residues.

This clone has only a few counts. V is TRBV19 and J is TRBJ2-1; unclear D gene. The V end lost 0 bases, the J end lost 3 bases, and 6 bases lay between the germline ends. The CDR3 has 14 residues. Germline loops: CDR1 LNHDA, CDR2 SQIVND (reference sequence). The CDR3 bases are TGTGCCAGTAGTATAGAAGCAGTCTACAATGAGCAGTTCTTC. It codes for CASSIEAVYNEQFF. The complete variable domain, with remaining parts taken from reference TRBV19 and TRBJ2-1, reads DGGITQSPKYLFRKEGQNVTLSCEQNLNHDAMYWYRQDPGQGLRLIYYSQIVNDFQKGDIAEGYSVSREKKESFPLTVTSAQKNPTAFYLCASSIEAVYNEQFFGPGTRLTVL.

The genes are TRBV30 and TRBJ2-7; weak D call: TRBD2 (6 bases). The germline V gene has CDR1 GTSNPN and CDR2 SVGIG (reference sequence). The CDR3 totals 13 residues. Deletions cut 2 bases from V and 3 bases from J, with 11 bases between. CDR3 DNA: TGTGCCTGGAGTATGAGTAGCGGCTACGAGCAGTACGTC. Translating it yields CAWSMSSGYEQYV.

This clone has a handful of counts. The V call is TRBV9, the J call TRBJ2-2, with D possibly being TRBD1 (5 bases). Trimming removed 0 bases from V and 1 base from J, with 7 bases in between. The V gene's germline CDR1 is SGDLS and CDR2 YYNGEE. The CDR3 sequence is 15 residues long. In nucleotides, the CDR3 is TGTGCCAGCAGCGTAGTGCAGGGGAACACCGGGGAGCTGTTTTTT. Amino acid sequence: CASSVVQGNTGELFF.

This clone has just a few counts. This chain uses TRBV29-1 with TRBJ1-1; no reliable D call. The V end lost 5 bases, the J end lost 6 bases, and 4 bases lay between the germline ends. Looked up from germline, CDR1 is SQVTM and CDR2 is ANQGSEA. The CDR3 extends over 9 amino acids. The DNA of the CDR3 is TGCAGCGTTCACCCTGAAGCTTTCTTT. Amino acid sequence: CSVHPEAFF.

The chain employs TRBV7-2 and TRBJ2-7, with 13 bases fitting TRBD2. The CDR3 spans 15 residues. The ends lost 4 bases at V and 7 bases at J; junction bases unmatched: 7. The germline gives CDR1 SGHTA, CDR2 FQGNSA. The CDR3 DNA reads TGTGCCAGCAGCTACTCTTCGGGACTAGCGGGAGAGCAGTACGTC. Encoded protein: CASSYSSGLAGEQYV.

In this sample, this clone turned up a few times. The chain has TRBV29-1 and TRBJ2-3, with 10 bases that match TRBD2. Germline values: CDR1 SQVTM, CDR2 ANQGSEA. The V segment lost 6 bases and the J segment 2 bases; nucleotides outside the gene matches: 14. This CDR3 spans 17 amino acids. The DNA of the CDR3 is TGCAGCGTGGCAGGTGCTTACGGACTAGCGGACACAGATACGCAGTATTTT. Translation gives CSVAGAYGLADTDTQYF.

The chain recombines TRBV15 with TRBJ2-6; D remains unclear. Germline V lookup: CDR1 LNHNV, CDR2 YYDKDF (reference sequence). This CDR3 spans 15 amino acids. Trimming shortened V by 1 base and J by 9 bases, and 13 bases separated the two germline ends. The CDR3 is CATSRGSYRGNVLTF. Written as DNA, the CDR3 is TGTGCCACCAGCAGAGGATCCTATCGCGGCAACGTCCTGACTTTC. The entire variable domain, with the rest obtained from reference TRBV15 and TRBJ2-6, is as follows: DAMVIQNPRYQVTQFGKPVTLSCSQTLNHNVMYWYQQKSSQAPKLLFHYYDKDFNNEADTPDNFQSRRPNTSFCFLDIRSPGLGDTAMYLCATSRGSYRGNVLTFGAGSRLTVL.

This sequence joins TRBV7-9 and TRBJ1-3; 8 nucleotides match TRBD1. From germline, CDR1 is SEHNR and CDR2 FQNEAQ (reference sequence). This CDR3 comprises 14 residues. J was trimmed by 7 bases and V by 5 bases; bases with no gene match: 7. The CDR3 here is CASSLTGDGNTIYF. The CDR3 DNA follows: TGTGCCAGCAGCCTGACAGGGGATGGGAACACCATATATTTT. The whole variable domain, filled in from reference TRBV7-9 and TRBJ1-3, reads DTGVSQNPRHKITKRGQNVTFRCDPISEHNRLYWYRQTLGQGPEFLTYFQNEAQLEKSRLLSDRFSAERPKGSFSTLEIQRTEQGDSAMYLCASSLTGDGNTIYFGEGSWLTVV.

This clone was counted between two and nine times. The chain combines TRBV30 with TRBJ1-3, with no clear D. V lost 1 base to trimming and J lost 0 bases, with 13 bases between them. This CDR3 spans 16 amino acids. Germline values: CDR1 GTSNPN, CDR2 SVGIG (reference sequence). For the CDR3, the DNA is TGTGCCTGGAGTGCCGATTCCCCCAACTCTGGAAACACCATATATTTT. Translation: CAWSADSPNSGNTIYF.

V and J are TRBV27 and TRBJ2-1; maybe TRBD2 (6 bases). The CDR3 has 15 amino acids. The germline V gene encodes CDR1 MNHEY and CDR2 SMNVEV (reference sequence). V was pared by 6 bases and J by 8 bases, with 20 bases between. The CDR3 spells CASRSPRRDGDEQFF. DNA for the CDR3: TGTGCCAGCAGGTCTCCCCGGCGGGACGGGGATGAGCAGTTCTTC.

The CDR3 DNA reads TGTGCCAGCAGTGATGGGACAGGGGCCAAGCATGCGGAGCAGTTCTTC. Its protein is CASSDGTGAKHAEQFF. The chain has TRBV2 and TRBJ2-1; 10 nucleotides agree with TRBD1. Germline CDR1 SNHLY, CDR2 FYNNEI. V trimming: 3 bases; J trimming: 10 bases; junction bases outside the gene matches: 12. This CDR3 is 16 amino acids long.

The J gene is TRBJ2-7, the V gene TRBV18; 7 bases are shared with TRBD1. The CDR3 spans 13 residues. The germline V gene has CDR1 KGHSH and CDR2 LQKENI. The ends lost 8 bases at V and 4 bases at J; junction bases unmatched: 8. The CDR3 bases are TGTGCCAGCACCGATGGACAGGTATACGAGCAGTACTTC. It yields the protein CASTDGQVYEQYF. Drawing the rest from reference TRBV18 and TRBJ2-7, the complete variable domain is NAGVMQNPRHLVRRRGQEARLRCSPMKGHSHVYWYRQLPEEGLKFMVYLQKENIIDESGMPKERFSAEFPKEGPSILRIQQVVRGDSAAYFCASTDGQVYEQYFGPGTRLTVT.

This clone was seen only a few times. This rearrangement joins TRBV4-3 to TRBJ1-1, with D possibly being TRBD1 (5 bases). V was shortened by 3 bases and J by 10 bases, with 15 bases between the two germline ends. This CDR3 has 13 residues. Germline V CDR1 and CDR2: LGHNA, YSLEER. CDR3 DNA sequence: TGCGCCAGCAGCCACGGTTCGCGGGGGGGAGCTTTCTTT. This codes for CASSHGSRGGAFF.

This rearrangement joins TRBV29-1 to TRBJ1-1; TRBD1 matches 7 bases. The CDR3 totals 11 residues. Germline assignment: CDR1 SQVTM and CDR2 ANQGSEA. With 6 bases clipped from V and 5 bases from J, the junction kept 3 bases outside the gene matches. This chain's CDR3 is CSVQGVTEAFF. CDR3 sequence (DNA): TGCAGCGTCCAGGGGGTGACTGAAGCTTTCTTT.

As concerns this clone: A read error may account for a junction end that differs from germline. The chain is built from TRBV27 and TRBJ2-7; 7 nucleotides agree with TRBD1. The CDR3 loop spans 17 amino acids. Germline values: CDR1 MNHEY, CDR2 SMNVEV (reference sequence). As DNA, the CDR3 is TGTGCCCGCAGTCTGGCGACAGGGCCGCCCCTCTCCTACGAGCAGTACTTC. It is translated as CARSLATGPPLSYEQYF.

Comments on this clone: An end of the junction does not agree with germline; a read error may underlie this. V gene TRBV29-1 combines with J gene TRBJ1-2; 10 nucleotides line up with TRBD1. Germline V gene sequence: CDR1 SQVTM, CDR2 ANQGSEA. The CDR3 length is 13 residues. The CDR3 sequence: CCVETGQGYGYTF. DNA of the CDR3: TGCTGCGTTGAGACGGGACAGGGGTATGGCTACACCTTC.

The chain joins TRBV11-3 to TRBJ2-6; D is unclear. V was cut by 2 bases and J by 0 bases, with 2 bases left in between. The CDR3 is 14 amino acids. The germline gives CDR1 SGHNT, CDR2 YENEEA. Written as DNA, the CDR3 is TGTGCCAGCAGCTTAAGCTCTGGGGCCAACGTCCTGACTTTC. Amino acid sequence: CASSLSSGANVLTF.

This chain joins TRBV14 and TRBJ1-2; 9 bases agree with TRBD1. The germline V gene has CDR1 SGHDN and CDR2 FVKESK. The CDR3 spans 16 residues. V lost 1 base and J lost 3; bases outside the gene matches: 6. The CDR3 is CASSQVAGTGYYGYTF. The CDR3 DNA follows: TGTGCCAGCAGCCAAGTAGCCGGGACAGGGTACTATGGCTACACCTTC.

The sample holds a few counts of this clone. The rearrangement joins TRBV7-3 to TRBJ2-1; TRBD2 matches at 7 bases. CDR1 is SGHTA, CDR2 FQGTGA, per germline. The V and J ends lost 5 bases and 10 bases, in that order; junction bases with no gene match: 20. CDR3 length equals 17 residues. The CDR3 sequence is CASSPNTRREPVFEQFF. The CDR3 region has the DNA TGTGCCAGCAGCCCCAATACAAGGCGGGAGCCGGTTTTCGAGCAGTTCTTC.

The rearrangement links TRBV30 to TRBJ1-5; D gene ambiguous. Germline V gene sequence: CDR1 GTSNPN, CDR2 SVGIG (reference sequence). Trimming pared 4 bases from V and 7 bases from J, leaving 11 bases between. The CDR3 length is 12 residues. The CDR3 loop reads CAWNLGGQPQHF. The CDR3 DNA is TGTGCCTGGAATCTGGGAGGCCAGCCCCAGCATTTT.

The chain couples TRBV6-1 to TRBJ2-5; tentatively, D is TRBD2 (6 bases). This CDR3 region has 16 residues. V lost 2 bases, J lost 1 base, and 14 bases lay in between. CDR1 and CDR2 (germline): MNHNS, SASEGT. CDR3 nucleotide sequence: TGTGCCAGCAGTGAAACGCTAATCGGGGGCCAAGAGACCCAGTACTTC. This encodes CASSETLIGGQETQYF.